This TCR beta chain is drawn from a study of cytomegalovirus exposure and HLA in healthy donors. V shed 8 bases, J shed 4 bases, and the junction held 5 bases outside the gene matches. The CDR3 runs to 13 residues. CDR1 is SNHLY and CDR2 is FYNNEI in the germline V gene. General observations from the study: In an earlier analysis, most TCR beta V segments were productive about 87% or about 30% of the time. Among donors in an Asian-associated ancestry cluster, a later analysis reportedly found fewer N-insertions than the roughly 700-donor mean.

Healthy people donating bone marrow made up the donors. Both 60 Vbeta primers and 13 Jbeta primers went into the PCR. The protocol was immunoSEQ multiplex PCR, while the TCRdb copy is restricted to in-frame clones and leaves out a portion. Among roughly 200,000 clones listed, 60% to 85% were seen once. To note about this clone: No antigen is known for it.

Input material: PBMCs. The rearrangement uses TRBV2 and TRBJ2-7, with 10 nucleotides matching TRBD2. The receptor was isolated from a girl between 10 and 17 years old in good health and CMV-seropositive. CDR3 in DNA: TGTGCCAGCTTAGCTAGCGGGGGTTACGAGCAGTACTTC. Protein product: CASLASGGYEQYF. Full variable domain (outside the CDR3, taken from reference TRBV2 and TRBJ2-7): EPEVTQTPSHQVTQMGQEVILRCVPISNHLYFYWYRQILGQKVEFLVSFYNNEISEKSEIFDDQFSVERPDGSNFTLKIRSTKLEDSAMYFCASLASGGYEQYFGPGTRLTVT.